The 15 T cell receptor beta chains given below trace back to one sample, sequenced in a study of metastatic and nonmetastatic thyroid tumors. TCRdb used MiXCR to call clones anew from the PCR reads. The table lists around 26,000 clones, around 15% of them singletons. Every patient underwent thyroid surgery untreated. Input material: blood. The receptors were sampled from a female donor with papillary thyroid cancer or a benign thyroid nodule (not recorded which). Some clones in this sample may be carry-over from other donors' samples.

Many counts were recorded for this clone. This sequence joins TRBV19 and TRBJ1-5; 9 bases match TRBD1. Germline V CDR1 and CDR2: LNHDA, SQIVND (reference sequence). V was pared by 5 bases and J by 3 bases, with 2 bases of the junction left unmatched. The CDR3 extends over 14 amino acids. The CDR3 DNA follows: TGTGCCAGTAGTCGGACAGGGGACAATCAGCCCCAGCATTTT. This sequence encodes CASSRTGDNQPQHF.

At least ten counts were recorded for this clone. The CDR3 protein is CAWSALNGQAYNEQFF. For the CDR3, the DNA is TGTGCCTGGAGTGCCCTAAACGGTCAAGCCTACAATGAGCAGTTCTTC. This chain connects TRBV30 to TRBJ2-1; D not certain. The CDR3 runs 16 residues. V lost 1 base and J lost 2, with 15 bases in between. Germline lookup yields CDR1 GTSNPN and CDR2 SVGIG (reference sequence).

This clone was found a few times. The chain carries TRBV12-3 or TRBV12-4 and TRBJ1-1; 9 bases agree with TRBD1. J gave up 1 base and V 5 bases, and 8 bases lay outside the gene matches. The CDR3 totals 16 residues. CDR3 DNA: TGTGCCAGCAGTAGGGACAGGGTAGTCCCGAACACTGAAGCTTTCTTT. Its translation is CASSRDRVVPNTEAFF.

In its sample, this clone was seen many times. The chain employs TRBV28 and TRBJ2-7; tentative D call: TRBD2 (6 bases). The germline V gene encodes CDR1 MDHEN and CDR2 SYDVKM. This CDR3 has 16 residues. The V end lost 5 bases, the J end lost 4 bases, and 21 bases lay between the germline ends. CDR3 in DNA: TGTGCCAGCAGTGAAAACGACTGGACTAACGAATACGAGCAGTACTTC. Encoded protein: CASSENDWTNEYEQYF. Based on the CDR3 plus reference TRBV28 and TRBJ2-7, the full variable domain is DVKVTQSSRYLVKRTGEKVFLECVQDMDHENMFWYRQDPGLGLRLIYFSYDVKMKEKGDIPEGYSVSREKKERFSLILESASTNQTSMYLCASSENDWTNEYEQYFGPGTRLTVT.

This clone was picked up many times. The chain carries TRBV20-1 and TRBJ2-1; 10 nucleotides match TRBD2. This CDR3 has 16 residues. The junction had 11 bases not matched to a gene; V was cut back by 3 bases and J by 6 bases. Germline V gene data show CDR1 as DFQATT and CDR2 as SNEGSKA (reference sequence). The chain's CDR3 is CSASDPSGSPANEQFF. The CDR3 bases are TGCAGTGCTAGCGACCCTAGCGGGAGTCCTGCCAATGAGCAGTTCTTC.

The chain recombines TRBV3-1 with TRBJ2-7; 7 bases fit TRBD2. Germline-derived CDR1 and CDR2 are LGHDT and YNNKEL (reference sequence). The junction had 11 bases not matched to a gene; V was cut back by 1 base and J by 5 bases. The CDR3 is 16 residues long. The CDR3 DNA sequence: TGTGCCAGCAGCCAAGTGGGGGGGTTTAGTGACGACGAGCAGTACTTC. Amino acids: CASSQVGGFSDDEQYF.

The V and J genes are TRBV6-2 or TRBV6-3 and TRBJ2-2, with D hard to call. This CDR3 has 14 amino acids. V was cut by 6 bases and J by 3 bases, with 11 bases left in between. Germline CDR1 is MNHEY and CDR2 is SVGEGT. The CDR3 reads CASSLRPYTGELFF. The CDR3 region has the DNA TGTGCCAGCAGCTTACGACCTTACACCGGGGAGCTGTTTTTT.

This clone was counted between two and nine times. The gene calls are TRBV6-2 or TRBV6-3 and TRBJ2-1; 10 bases are a match to TRBD2. The V gene's germline CDR1 is MNHEY and CDR2 SVGEGT. CDR3 length: 15 residues. The ends lost 3 bases at V and 8 bases at J; junction bases unmatched: 7. The CDR3 spells CASSYSSGRGDEQFF. DNA of the CDR3: TGTGCCAGCAGTTATTCTAGCGGGAGAGGGGATGAGCAGTTCTTC.

In its sample, this clone was seen many times. The J gene is TRBJ2-1, the V gene TRBV5-6; TRBD2 aligns across 13 bases. Germline CDR1 is SGHDT and CDR2 is YYEEEE. Trimming cost V 1 base and J 4 bases; bases outside gene matches: 5. The CDR3 totals 17 residues. The CDR3 here is CASSLMTSGRSYNEQFF. CDR3 nucleotide sequence: TGTGCCAGCAGCTTGATGACTAGCGGGAGGTCATACAATGAGCAGTTCTTC.

This clone has ten or more counts. Its ends do not fully match the called genes, so a read error is possible. J is TRBJ2-5 and V is TRBV7-7; the D gene is possibly TRBD1 (6 bases). CDR3 length: 17 residues. In germline, CDR1 is SSHAT, CDR2 FNYEAQ (reference sequence). Written as DNA, the CDR3 is TGTGCTAGCAGCCCTTCCCTTCAGGGGTGGGGAACCGGGGCCCAGTACTTC. Its protein product is CASSPSLQGWGTGAQYF. Full variable domain (rest looked up from reference TRBV7-7 and TRBJ2-5): GAGVSQSPRYKVTKRGQDVTLRCDPISSHATLYWYQQALGQGPEFLTYFNYEAQPDKSGLPSDRFSAERPEGSISTLTIQRTEQRDSAMYRCASSPSLQGWGTGAQYFGPGTRLLVL.

Details on this clone: A junction end diverges from the germline sequence, so it may reflect a read error. V and J are TRBV12-3 or TRBV12-4 and TRBJ1-5; D not certain. This CDR3 region has 14 residues. The CDR3 DNA reads as TGTGCCAGCAGTTTGGGGTGTAGCAATCATCCCCAGCATTTT. Its protein product is CASSLGCSNHPQHF.

V usage is TRBV6-4 and J usage is TRBJ2-1; 10 bases fit TRBD2. This CDR3 spans 17 amino acids. Trimming removed 6 bases from V and 4 bases from J; junction bases left unmatched: 12. In germline, CDR1 is MRHNA, CDR2 SNTAGT. CDR3 loop: CASRFETSGLPYNEQFF. CDR3 nucleotide sequence: TGTGCCAGCAGATTCGAGACTAGCGGGCTCCCTTACAATGAGCAGTTCTTC.

This clone was counted between two and nine times. The chain recombines TRBV6-6 with TRBJ2-2, with D possibly being TRBD1 or TRBD2 (5 bases each). The CDR3 totals 14 residues. The V end lost 2 bases, the J end lost 7 bases, and 11 bases lay between the germline ends. CDR1 and CDR2 (germline): MNHNY, SVGAGI (reference sequence). The CDR3 sequence: CASSYPRGGGELFF. As DNA, the CDR3 is TGTGCCAGCAGTTACCCCCGGGGCGGCGGGGAGCTGTTTTTT.

This clone appeared many times. The rearrangement links TRBV2 to TRBJ1-1, with TRBD1 matching 7 bases. Per germline, CDR1 SNHLY and CDR2 FYNNEI. J lost 9 bases, V lost 3 bases, and 7 bases had no gene match. CDR3 size: 13 residues. CDR3 region: CASSDATGVQAFF. CDR3 DNA: TGTGCCAGCAGTGACGCTACAGGGGTGCAAGCTTTCTTT.

This clone was recorded at least ten times. The chain has TRBV27 and TRBJ2-3, with 8 bases fitting TRBD1. This CDR3 comprises 16 residues. Germline V gives CDR1 MNHEY, CDR2 SMNVEV (reference sequence). V shed 5 bases, J shed 2 bases, and the junction held 9 bases outside the gene matches. The CDR3 reads CASSPSDREVTDTQYF. For the CDR3, the DNA is TGTGCCAGCAGTCCCTCGGACAGGGAGGTCACAGATACGCAGTATTTT.